The 5 T cell receptor beta chains given below trace back to one sample, sequenced in a study of tumor-infiltrating lymphocytes in localized non-small cell lung cancer (dated by TCRdb to 2020 to 2022). Library construction relied on the immunoSEQ multiplex PCR assay. TCRdb stores this immuneACCESS table with in-frame sequences only. Part of the clones is absent; in the studies checked, under half of the shortfall reflects unresolved V genes, and no reason is known for the rest. The sample table shows approximately 12,000 clones, and 60% to 85% are seen once. The ten largest clones add up to 4.5% of the sample. Sequenced: lung tumor tissue. These receptors were collected from a human donor with non-small cell lung cancer.

This chain uses TRBV18 with TRBJ1-2, with D perhaps matching TRBD1 (5 bases). CDR3 length: 14 amino acids. The V gene's germline CDR1 is KGHSH and CDR2 LQKENI. V lost 2 bases, J lost 4 bases, and 11 bases lay in between. CDR3 nucleotide sequence: TGTGCCAGCTCACCAGCCAGGGAGGGCTATGGCTACACCTTC. It specifies CASSPAREGYGYTF.

This rearrangement joins TRBV6-5 to TRBJ1-1; D is uncertain. The CDR3 is 15 amino acids. Germline-derived CDR1 and CDR2 are MNHEY and SVGAGI. V was cut by 6 bases and J by 6 bases, with 20 bases left in between. CDR3 coding DNA: TGTGCCAGCAGCCCTCTGATTTCCGGGGTGGCTGAAGCTTTCTTT. Translating it yields CASSPLISGVAEAFF.

The chain employs TRBV7-2 and TRBJ2-7; 14 nucleotides match TRBD2. CDR1 is SGHTA, CDR2 FQGNSA, per germline. J was trimmed by 4 bases and V by 5 bases; bases with no gene match: 16. This CDR3 has 19 residues. The CDR3 bases are TGTGCCAGCAGCCGTCGACGGGGACTAGCGGGAGTAGGTAGTTACGAGCAGTACTTC. As protein: CASSRRRGLAGVGSYEQYF.

The chain employs TRBV19 and TRBJ2-3; D not resolved. The ends were cut back, 1 base at V and 5 bases at J, with 4 bases in the middle. CDR1 is LNHDA and CDR2 is SQIVND in the germline V gene (reference sequence). This CDR3 is 12 amino acids long. Here the CDR3 DNA reads TGTGCCAGTAGTATAGTAGGAGATACGCAGTATTTT. Protein sequence: CASSIVGDTQYF.

This clone was observed once. This sequence joins TRBV6-5 and TRBJ1-2, with 7 positions matching TRBD1. CDR1 and CDR2 from the germline V gene are MNHEY and SVGAGI. V lost 4 bases, J lost 7 bases, and 6 bases stayed unmatched. The CDR3 sequence is 13 residues long. CDR3 sequence: CASSFGQERGYTF. CDR3 in DNA: TGTGCCAGCAGTTTCGGACAGGAGCGTGGCTACACCTTC.